What follows are 19 T cell receptor beta chains derived from one specimen sequenced in a study of T cells after yellow fever vaccination. From the 5' RACE reads, TCRdb called clonotypes with MiXCR, one entry per CDR3 protein. The sample shows under 550,000 distinct CDR3 sequences, just over 20% of them seen only once. The sequencing used PBMCs, collected about 21 days after the first yellow fever vaccination. Receptor source: a man aged 18 to 29 who received the YFV17D yellow fever vaccine.

The chain uses TRBV30 and TRBJ2-3, with 13 bases lining up with TRBD2. Germline V gives CDR1 GTSNPN, CDR2 SVGIG (reference sequence). Losses at the gene ends were 4 bases for V and 1 base for J; bases not matched to a gene: 8. The CDR3 loop spans 17 amino acids. The CDR3 spells CAWILGGTSGGTDTQYF. The CDR3 nucleotides read TGTGCCTGGATTCTGGGTGGGACTAGCGGGGGCACAGATACGCAGTATTTT.

The chain carries TRBV5-1 and TRBJ2-7, with D perhaps TRBD1 or TRBD2 (6 bases each). V lost 3 bases, J lost 0 bases, and 13 bases lay in between. The CDR3 runs 15 residues. Germline CDR1 and CDR2: SGHRS and YFSETQ. CDR3 protein: CASSWGALSSYEQYF. In DNA form, the CDR3 reads TGCGCCAGCAGCTGGGGGGCTTTAAGCTCCTACGAGCAGTACTTC. The full variable domain, completed using reference TRBV5-1 and TRBJ2-7, is KAGVTQTPRYLIKTRGQQVTLSCSPISGHRSVSWYQQTPGQGLQFLFEYFSETQRNKGNFPGRFSGRQFSNSRSEMNVSTLELGDSALYLCASSWGALSSYEQYFGPGTRLTVT.

This clonotype was seen only a few times. The V gene is TRBV4-3, the J gene TRBJ2-3; D is tentatively TRBD1 or TRBD2 (5 bases each). The CDR3 is 17 residues long. Deletions cut 0 bases from V and 1 base from J, with 14 bases between. Germline V lookup: CDR1 LGHNA, CDR2 YSLEER. The CDR3 region is CASSQEGVGDGTDTQYF. DNA for the CDR3: TGCGCCAGCAGCCAAGAAGGAGTCGGGGACGGCACAGATACGCAGTATTTT.

Only a few counts were recorded for this clonotype. The chain combines TRBV7-2 with TRBJ2-3; 11 nucleotides align to TRBD2. Germline V gene lookup returns CDR1 SGHTA and CDR2 FQGNSA. The CDR3 extends over 15 amino acids. With V trimmed by 6 bases and J by 5 bases, 7 bases remained unmatched. In DNA, the CDR3 is TGTGCCAGCAGTACTAGCGGGGGAGCCTTAGATACGCAGTATTTT. It specifies CASSTSGGALDTQYF.

This clonotype was observed a few times. J is TRBJ2-1 and V is TRBV7-8; 15 nucleotides match TRBD2. Germline V CDR1 and CDR2: SGHVS, FQNEAQ. The ends lost 6 bases at V and 5 bases at J; junction bases unmatched: 14. CDR3 length equals 19 residues. The CDR3 reads CASRGPGLAGGPFDNEQFF. The CDR3 bases are TGTGCCAGCAGGGGTCCGGGACTAGCGGGGGGACCCTTTGACAATGAGCAGTTCTTC.

V gene TRBV20-1 combines with J gene TRBJ2-1; D unresolved. The CDR3 consists of 13 residues. V was cut by 5 bases and J by 5 bases, with 13 bases left in between. Germline CDR1 and CDR2: DFQATT and SNEGSKA (reference sequence). The CDR3 DNA sequence: TGCAGTGCTCCGAACGACGGAGACAATGAGCAGTTCTTC. This gives the protein CSAPNDGDNEQFF.

This clonotype appeared a few times. This chain uses TRBV20-1 with TRBJ2-5, with 9 positions matching TRBD2. The CDR3 totals 14 residues. Germline CDR1 reads DFQATT; CDR2 reads SNEGSKA (reference sequence). Trimming removed 6 bases from V and 2 bases from J; junction bases left unmatched: 7. The CDR3 DNA reads TGCAGTGCGACGAATAGCGGGGGTCAAGAGACCCAGTACTTC. Protein sequence: CSATNSGGQETQYF.

The gene calls are TRBV4-3 and TRBJ2-1; 9 nucleotides match TRBD2. The CDR3 totals 17 residues. The ends lost 0 bases at V and 4 bases at J; junction bases unmatched: 7. Per the germline V gene, CDR1 is LGHNA and CDR2 is YSLEER. The CDR3 DNA is TGCGCCAGCAGCCAAGATGAAGGCGGGGGGGCTTACAATGAGCAGTTCTTC. Amino acid sequence: CASSQDEGGGAYNEQFF.

This clonotype has just a few counts. J is TRBJ2-5 and V is TRBV4-2; D not certain. V lost 2 bases, J lost 5 bases, and 15 bases lay in between. The germline V gene encodes CDR1 LGHNA and CDR2 YNFKEQ. The CDR3 length is 15 residues. CDR3 in amino acids: CASSQSRTPGETQYF. For the CDR3, the DNA is TGTGCCAGCAGCCAATCCAGGACCCCTGGGGAGACCCAGTACTTC.

This rearrangement joins TRBV3-1 to TRBJ2-7; 8 nucleotides agree with TRBD2. Germline V gene lookup returns CDR1 LGHDT and CDR2 YNNKEL (reference sequence). The CDR3 spans 16 residues. V lost 3 bases to trimming and J lost 2 bases; unmatched junction nucleotides: 9. The CDR3 coding sequence is TGTGCCAGCAGCCAGGGCTGGGGCGGGGGGACCTACGAGCAGTACTTC. This sequence encodes CASSQGWGGGTYEQYF.

This clonotype was detected many times. The J gene is TRBJ1-1, the V gene TRBV4-1, with a tentative D call TRBD1 (5 bases). Germline V gene lookup returns CDR1 MGHRA and CDR2 YSYEKL. Deletions cut 2 bases from V and 4 bases from J, with 11 bases between. This CDR3 comprises 14 residues. The CDR3 DNA is TGCGCCAGCAGCCAACCGACGGGGGGCACTGAAGCTTTCTTT. Protein: CASSQPTGGTEAFF.

This clonotype was detected a few times. V usage is TRBV12-3 or TRBV12-4 and J usage is TRBJ1-2, with D perhaps matching TRBD1 (5 bases). The CDR3 extends over 15 amino acids. Trimming stripped 7 bases from V and 4 bases from J, with 19 bases between. CDR3 sequence (DNA): TGTGCCAGCACCCTCGGGGAGGCCCAGGGCTATGGCTACACCTTC. Translation: CASTLGEAQGYGYTF.

V gene TRBV20-1 combines with J gene TRBJ1-4; the D gene is possibly TRBD1 (5 bases). V shed 3 bases and J shed 0 bases, with 23 bases lying between them. This CDR3 spans 19 amino acids. Germline V gives CDR1 DFQATT, CDR2 SNEGSKA (reference sequence). CDR3: CSARGQGGGTRATNEKLFF. In nucleotides, the CDR3 is TGCAGTGCTAGGGGTCAGGGCGGAGGTACGCGTGCAACTAATGAAAAACTGTTTTTT.

The chain is built from TRBV9 and TRBJ2-3; 7 nucleotides match TRBD1. The CDR3 is 17 residues long. Germline V gene sequence: CDR1 SGDLS, CDR2 YYNGEE. The V segment lost 1 base and the J segment 1 base; nucleotides outside the gene matches: 9. The CDR3 DNA reads TGTGCCAGCAGCGTAAGGACAGGCGAAGTAGGCACAGATACGCAGTATTTT. Its translation: CASSVRTGEVGTDTQYF.

In its sample, this clonotype was seen a few times. This chain links TRBV29-1 with TRBJ2-2; D gene uncertain. The germline CDR1 and CDR2 sequences are SQVTM and ANQGSEA. Between the trimmed V and J ends, which lost 4 bases and 2 bases, there was a span of 5 bases. This CDR3 is 12 amino acids long. The CDR3 region has the DNA TGCAGCGTTGTCAGTAACACCGGGGAGCTGTTTTTT. Translation: CSVVSNTGELFF.

This clonotype was detected a few times. The chain uses TRBV12-3 or TRBV12-4 and TRBJ1-6, with unresolved D. V lost 0 bases and J lost 10, with 7 bases in between. The CDR3 extends over 13 amino acids. CDR3 loop: CASSLAQLSPLHF. The CDR3 nucleotides are TGTGCCAGCAGTTTAGCGCAACTATCACCCCTCCACTTT.

This rearrangement joins TRBV20-1 to TRBJ1-2; D is perhaps TRBD1 (6 bases). CDR1 and CDR2 (germline): DFQATT, SNEGSKA (reference sequence). V lost 6 bases and J lost 8, with 22 bases in between. This CDR3 contains 14 residues. The CDR3 region has the DNA TGCAGTGCGATAGAGGGTTCAACAGGGCTCGGCTACACCTTC. Its translation: CSAIEGSTGLGYTF.

This clonotype was counted only a few times. V is TRBV18 and J is TRBJ2-7; TRBD2 is a possible D gene (6 bases). CDR1 KGHSH and CDR2 LQKENI come from the germline V gene. The ends were cut back, 4 bases at V and 6 bases at J, with 13 bases in the middle. The CDR3 runs 13 residues. CDR3 amino acids: CASSLTGTPEQYF. The CDR3 bases are TGTGCCAGCTCACTCACCGGGACTCCCGAGCAGTACTTC.

This clonotype has just a few counts. Here the CDR3 DNA reads TGTGCCAGCATCCCCGTCCGGGGGATGGGGGAGACCCAGTACTTC. This codes for CASIPVRGMGETQYF. The chain joins TRBV11-2 to TRBJ2-5, with D possibly matching TRBD2 (6 bases). The V and J ends lost 7 bases and 5 bases respectively, with 20 bases between them. CDR1 SGHAT and CDR2 FQNNGV come from the germline V gene. This CDR3 is 15 amino acids long.